Listed here is a single TCR beta chain. This clone has only a few counts. Its target antigen remains unknown. No clone much larger than this one lies a single base away; base qualities are absent. This specimen comes from a study of beta chain features in type 1 diabetes (dated by TCRdb to the late 2010s). General notes on the study: Mean age, gender distribution, total cell number and subset yield were not different between patients and healthy donors. Naive and central memory subsets were obtained from all 30 or so donors, but regulatory and stem cell-like memory subsets were isolated from only 8 patients and roughly 8 healthy donors. Across all samples, 107,917,701 sorted cells were examined, and cell number per subset correlated strongly with RNA yield. The study compared the TCRB repertoires of sorted circulating CD4+ T cell subsets in recently diagnosed type 1 diabetes patients with those in matched healthy donors. Overall results and qualifications from the work: Because the HLA sub-analyses included only small numbers of individuals, any influence of HLA type on TCRB rearrangement was left unresolved. A moderate but significant shortening of TCRB CDR3 length was observed in type 1 diabetes patients in all four CD4+ subsets. Shorter templates might be favored by PCR, yet because patient and control samples were amplified and corrected together, any such skew would affect both groups equally. The naive, central memory and regulatory TCRB repertoires appeared to resemble one another more closely among patients than among healthy donors. Sequencing cDNA rather than genomic DNA could over-represent highly expressing activated cells, although activation and CD3 levels did not differ between groups. At VDJ recombination sites, type 1 diabetes patients had fewer insertions and more deleted nucleotides, which implies abnormalities in thymic rearrangement.

The High Capacity cDNA Reverse Transcription Kit was used to reverse transcribe all of the isolated RNA, meaning that expressed TCRB transcripts were what got sequenced. Deep immunoSEQ sequencing was applied to naive, central memory and regulatory T cell samples, giving an average of about 3.6 million total reads per sample. Sorted cells were lysed in RLT buffer and RNA was extracted with DNase-treated RNeasy Micro or Mini kits, depending on cell number. Each cell subset was processed on its own to prevent cross-contamination, while patient and healthy donor samples were processed together. The immunoSEQ multiplex PCR was used to amplify TCRB sequences from cDNA, yielding 87-bp fragments that span the CDR3 region. Amplicons were sequenced on the Illumina HiSeq platform. Regarding the original processing steps: PCR bias was corrected computationally using synthetic template baselines, and reads within Hamming distance 2 were collapsed, with unmergeable singletons discarded. By aligning reads against IMGT, V, D and J genes, CDR3 length, and insertions or deletions at six rearrangement sites were assigned. Clonotype counts were normalized to sorted cell number within each subset before computing true diversity and Gini coefficients with the tcR R package. Repertoire sharing was quantified using the overlap coefficient calculated on TCRB nucleotide sequences. Out-of-frame TCRB sequences from naive cells were analyzed as a proxy for the pre-selection repertoire. The source is immuneACCESS, and TCRdb retained only in-frame sequences with V and J called. Part of the clones is not carried over; for the studies checked, unresolved V genes explain less than half of this, and the remainder is unexplained. V, J and clone size derive from that table, while D and trimming were established from the DNA sequence. The sample table contains approximately 280,000 clones; only one count was recorded for about 15% of them. Together, the top ten hold about 0.014% of the sample.

Counted from cysteine to phenylalanine, this CDR3 has 14 amino acids. Just CDR3 DNA is preserved here, 42 bases in frame from base 1. Trimming leaves V shorter by 3 bases and J shorter by 8 bases, with the junction holding 7 bases beyond the gene matches. From a lookup of the germline V gene (reference sequence), CDR1 and CDR2 are GTSNPN and SVGIG. Each donor gave one peripheral blood draw, about 110 mL on average, collected into heparinised tubes. Using a panel that included CD45RO, CCR7, CD25, CD127, CD95 and CD27, naive, central memory, regulatory and stem cell-like memory CD4+ T cells were sorted on a BD FACSAria II. Purity was above 95% for every sorted population. PBMCs were isolated immediately by Lymphoprep density gradient centrifugation and stained directly without culture. To minimize batch effects, samples were stained and sorted in pairs, one healthy donor with one patient per experiment.

The V and J segments used are TRBV30 and TRBJ2-2; the central 9 bases match TRBD1. Sequenced: naive CD4+ T cells from blood. In the paper's terms, the cell subset or site label means: true naive CD4+ T cells. The source is a man younger than 30 with type 1 diabetes. The nucleotides are TGTGCCTGGAGCCGGGACAGGGATTTTGGGGAGCTGTTTTTT. This translates into CAWSRDRDFGELFF.